One sample yielded the 17 T cell receptor beta chains listed below, sequenced in a study of response to subunit inactivated influenza vaccine. TCRdb re-called the RT-PCR reads with MiXCR, one entry per CDR3 protein. Of over 150,000 distinct CDR3 sequences in the sample, 11% were seen once. The sequencing used non-naive T cells sorted from PBMCs, collected 35 to 45 days after vaccination. The receptors originated from a middle-aged man who received an inactivated influenza vaccine.

The chain employs TRBV5-1 and TRBJ1-1; 9 nucleotides line up with TRBD1. Germline V CDR1 and CDR2: SGHRS, YFSETQ. This CDR3 comprises 14 residues. V lost 4 bases, J lost 10 bases, and 11 bases stayed unmatched. The CDR3 DNA sequence: TGCGCCAGCAGCGGGACAGGGTCTATCCGAAGAGCTTTCTTT. Translation: CASSGTGSIRRAFF.

This clonotype has only a few counts. This rearrangement joins TRBV10-3 to TRBJ2-2; 7 bases align to TRBD1. This CDR3 contains 15 residues. V dropped 8 bases and J dropped 2; count of bases not matched to a gene: 8. The germline V gene encodes CDR1 ENHRY and CDR2 SYGVKD. This CDR3 reads CAILLGQINTGELFF. For the CDR3, the DNA is TGTGCCATCCTTCTGGGACAGATTAACACCGGGGAGCTGTTTTTT.

In its sample, this clonotype was seen a few times. The genes are TRBV20-1 and TRBJ2-6, with D maybe TRBD2 (7 bases). This CDR3 comprises 15 residues. Trimming stripped 6 bases from V and 2 bases from J, with 14 bases between. Germline-derived CDR1 and CDR2 are DFQATT and SNEGSKA (reference sequence). The CDR3 reads CSASTGGPGANVLTF. For the CDR3, the DNA is TGCAGTGCCAGTACCGGGGGGCCTGGGGCCAACGTCCTGACTTTC.

V gene TRBV28 combines with J gene TRBJ2-4; D unresolved. CDR1 and CDR2 (germline): MDHEN, SYDVKM. This CDR3 is 13 amino acids long. Trimming removed 6 bases from V and 9 bases from J, with 15 bases in between. CDR3 amino acids: CASREFNKGIQYF. The CDR3 nucleotides read TGTGCCAGCAGGGAATTCAACAAAGGCATTCAGTACTTC.

This chain joins TRBV5-5 and TRBJ2-1; 9 nucleotides line up with TRBD2. Trimming at V came to 2 bases and at J to 0 bases, leaving 3 bases not matched to a gene. The CDR3 runs 16 residues. Per the germline V gene, CDR1 is SGHKS and CDR2 is YYEKEE (reference sequence). CDR3 in DNA: TGTGCCAGCAGCTTTAGCGGGAGCTCCTCCTACAATGAGCAGTTCTTC. As protein: CASSFSGSSSYNEQFF.

This clonotype was detected many times. The rearrangement links TRBV14 to TRBJ2-7; 7 bases fit TRBD1. The J segment lost 2 bases and the V segment lost 1 base, leaving 5 bases of the junction unmatched. Germline V gives CDR1 SGHDN, CDR2 FVKESK. This CDR3 region has 15 residues. The CDR3 bases are TGTGCCAGCAGCCAAGGGGGGACAGTGGCCTACGAGCAGTACTTC. It translates to CASSQGGTVAYEQYF. Filled out from reference TRBV14 and TRBJ2-7, the complete variable domain reads EAGVTQFPSHSVIEKGQTVTLRCDPISGHDNLYWYRRVMGKEIKFLLHFVKESKQDESGMPNNRFLAERTGGTYSTLKVQPAELEDSGVYFCASSQGGTVAYEQYFGPGTRLTVT.

The V call is TRBV4-1, the J call TRBJ2-1, with 14 bases fitting TRBD2. With V trimmed by 0 bases and J by 4 bases, 5 bases remained unmatched. Germline CDR1 MGHRA, CDR2 YSYEKL. The CDR3 loop spans 18 amino acids. The CDR3 region is CASSQEGTSGRWYNEQFF. DNA of the CDR3: TGCGCCAGCAGCCAAGAAGGGACTAGCGGGAGATGGTACAATGAGCAGTTCTTC.

This clonotype showed up many times. This chain links TRBV7-9 with TRBJ1-5, with D possibly matching TRBD1 (5 bases). This CDR3 contains 14 residues. Germline CDR1 and CDR2: SEHNR and FQNEAQ (reference sequence). The V end lost 1 base, the J end lost 4 bases, and 8 bases lay between the germline ends. CDR3 region: CASSLGGTNQPQHF. CDR3 in DNA: TGTGCCAGCAGCTTAGGGGGCACGAATCAGCCCCAGCATTTT.

The CDR3 is CASSSNGANPYEQYF. The CDR3 nucleotides read TGTGCCAGCAGCTCGAACGGGGCCAACCCCTACGAGCAGTACTTC. The V gene is TRBV7-8, the J gene TRBJ2-7; D is perhaps TRBD1 or TRBD2 (5 bases each). V was trimmed by 4 bases and J by 2 bases, leaving 15 bases between them. CDR1 SGHVS and CDR2 FQNEAQ come from the germline V gene. This CDR3 is built from 15 residues.

This clonotype was seen more than once but under ten times. The V gene is TRBV10-3, the J gene TRBJ2-4; 8 nucleotides agree with TRBD1. The V and J ends lost 2 bases and 8 bases, in that order; junction bases with no gene match: 11. Germline CDR1 ENHRY, CDR2 SYGVKD. The CDR3 sequence is 16 residues long. DNA of the CDR3: TGTGCCATCAGTGAGACCTCCGGGACAGGCGGGGACATTCAGTACTTC. Protein: CAISETSGTGGDIQYF.

The chain links TRBV7-3 to TRBJ2-7, with 8 bases matching TRBD2. V dropped 2 bases and J dropped 7; count of bases not matched to a gene: 10. Germline CDR1 reads SGHTA; CDR2 reads FQGTGA. The CDR3 runs 15 residues. CDR3 nucleotide sequence: TGTGCCAGCAGCTTAGACGCCAGCGGGAGAAGTGAGCAGTACTTC. This gives the protein CASSLDASGRSEQYF.

This clonotype was detected many times. The chain uses TRBV4-3 and TRBJ2-2, with D perhaps matching TRBD1 or TRBD2 (5 bases each). The CDR3 covers 16 residues. Looked up from germline, CDR1 is LGHNA and CDR2 is YSLEER. Trimming took 0 bases from V and 7 from J, leaving 15 bases between them. Written as DNA, the CDR3 is TGCGCCAGCAGCCAAGATCCTACAGGAGGAGGCGGGGAGCTGTTTTTT. Translating gives CASSQDPTGGGGELFF.

This clonotype was seen a single time. The germline gene is not matched at one end of the junction; a read error may be the cause. J is TRBJ2-5 and V is TRBV5-8; 9 bases align to TRBD1. There are 14 residues in the CDR3. From germline, CDR1 is SGHTS and CDR2 YDEGEE. CDR3 bases: TGTGCCAGCAGCGGCGGACAGGGGCTGGAGACCCACTACTTC. This encodes CASSGGQGLETHYF.

V and J are TRBV7-6 and TRBJ2-5; 9 nucleotides agree with TRBD2. Trimming cost V 1 base and J 4 bases; bases outside gene matches: 7. This CDR3 comprises 16 residues. Germline values: CDR1 SGHVS, CDR2 FNYEAQ. For the CDR3, the DNA is TGTGCCAGCAGCTTAGTTTCAGCGGGAGGAGGAGAGACCCAGTACTTC. Amino acids: CASSLVSAGGGETQYF.

At least ten counts were recorded for this clonotype. V and J are TRBV6-1 and TRBJ2-5; 9 bases align to TRBD1. In germline, CDR1 is MNHNS, CDR2 SASEGT. V lost 6 bases and J lost 4; bases outside the gene matches: 6. This CDR3 contains 14 residues. CDR3 in amino acids: CASSRDRVSETQYF. The DNA of the CDR3 is TGTGCCAGCAGCCGGGACAGGGTTTCAGAGACCCAGTACTTC.

This clonotype was seen more than once but under ten times. The chain links TRBV11-2 to TRBJ2-3, with 7 bases lining up with TRBD2. The CDR3 loop spans 16 amino acids. V gave up 4 bases and J gave up 2 bases; unmatched junction bases: 9. Germline V gene lookup returns CDR1 SGHAT and CDR2 FQNNGV. CDR3 in DNA: TGTGCCAGCAGCTCAAGGACTAGATGGGACACAGATACGCAGTATTTT. Protein product: CASSSRTRWDTDTQYF.

This clonotype was counted only a few times. The V and J genes are TRBV3-1 and TRBJ2-4, with 15 bases fitting TRBD2. This CDR3 is built from 13 residues. Germline V gene data show CDR1 as LGHDT and CDR2 as YNNKEL (reference sequence). Unmatched junction bases numbered 3, after V lost 6 bases and J lost 12 bases. The CDR3 loop reads CASRPGLAGGQYF. The CDR3 coding sequence is TGTGCCAGCAGGCCGGGACTAGCGGGGGGTCAGTACTTC.